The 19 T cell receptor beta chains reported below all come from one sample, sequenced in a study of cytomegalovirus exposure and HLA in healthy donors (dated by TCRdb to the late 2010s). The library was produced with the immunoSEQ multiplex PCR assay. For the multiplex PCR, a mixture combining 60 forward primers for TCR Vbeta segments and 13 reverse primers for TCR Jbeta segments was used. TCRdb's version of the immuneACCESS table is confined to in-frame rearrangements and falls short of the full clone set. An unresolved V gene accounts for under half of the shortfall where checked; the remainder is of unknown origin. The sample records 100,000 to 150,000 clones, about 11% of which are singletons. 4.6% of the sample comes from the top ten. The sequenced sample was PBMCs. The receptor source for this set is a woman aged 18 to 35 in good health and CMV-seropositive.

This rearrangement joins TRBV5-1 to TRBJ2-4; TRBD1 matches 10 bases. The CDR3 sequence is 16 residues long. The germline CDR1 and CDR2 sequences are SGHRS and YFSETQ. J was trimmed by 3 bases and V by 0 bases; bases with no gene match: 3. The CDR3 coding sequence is TGCGCCAGCAGCTTGGGACAGGGGGCTATCAAAAACATTCAGTACTTC. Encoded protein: CASSLGQGAIKNIQYF. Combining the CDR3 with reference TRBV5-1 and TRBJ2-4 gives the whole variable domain KAGVTQTPRYLIKTRGQQVTLSCSPISGHRSVSWYQQTPGQGLQFLFEYFSETQRNKGNFPGRFSGRQFSNSRSEMNVSTLELGDSALYLCASSLGQGAIKNIQYFGAGTRLSVL.

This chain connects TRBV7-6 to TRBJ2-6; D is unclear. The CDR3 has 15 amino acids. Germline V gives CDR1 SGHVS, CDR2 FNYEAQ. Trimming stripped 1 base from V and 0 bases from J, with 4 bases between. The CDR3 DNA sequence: TGTGCCAGCAGCTTAGACAACTCTGGGGCCAACGTCCTGACTTTC. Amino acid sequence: CASSLDNSGANVLTF. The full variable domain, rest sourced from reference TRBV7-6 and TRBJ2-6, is GAGVSQSPRYKVTKRGQDVALRCDPISGHVSLYWYRQALGQGPEFLTYFNYEAQQDKSGLPNDRFSAERPEGSISTLTIQRTEQRDSAMYRCASSLDNSGANVLTFGAGSRLTVL.

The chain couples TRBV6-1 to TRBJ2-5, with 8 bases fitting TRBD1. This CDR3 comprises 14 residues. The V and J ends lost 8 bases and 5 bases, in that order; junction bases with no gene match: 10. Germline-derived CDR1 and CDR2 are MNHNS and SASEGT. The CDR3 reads CASSRTGSAETQYF. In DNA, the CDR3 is TGTGCCAGCTCTCGGACAGGGTCAGCGGAGACCCAGTACTTC.

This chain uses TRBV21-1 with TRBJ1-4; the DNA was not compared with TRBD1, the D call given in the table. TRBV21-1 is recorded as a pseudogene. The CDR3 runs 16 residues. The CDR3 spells CASRADRGRTNEKLFF. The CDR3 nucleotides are TGTGCCAGCAGAGCCGACAGGGGACGGACTAATGAAAAACTGTTTTTT.

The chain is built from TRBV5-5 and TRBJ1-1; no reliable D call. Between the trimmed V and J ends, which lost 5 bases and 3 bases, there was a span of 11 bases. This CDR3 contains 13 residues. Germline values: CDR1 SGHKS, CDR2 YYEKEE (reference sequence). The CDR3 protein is CASSLEADTEAFF. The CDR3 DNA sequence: TGTGCCAGCAGTCTGGAGGCGGACACTGAAGCTTTCTTT.

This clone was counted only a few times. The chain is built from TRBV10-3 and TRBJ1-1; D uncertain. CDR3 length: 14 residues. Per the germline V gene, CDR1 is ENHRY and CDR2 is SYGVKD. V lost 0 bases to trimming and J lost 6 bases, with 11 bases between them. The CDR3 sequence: CAISESTRRSEAFF. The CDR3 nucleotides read TGTGCCATCAGTGAGTCGACTCGAAGATCTGAAGCTTTCTTT.

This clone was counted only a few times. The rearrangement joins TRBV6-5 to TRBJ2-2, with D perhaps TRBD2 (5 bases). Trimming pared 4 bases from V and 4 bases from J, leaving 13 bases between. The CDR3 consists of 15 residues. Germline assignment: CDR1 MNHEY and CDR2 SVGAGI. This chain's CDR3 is CASSSLGLSTGELFF. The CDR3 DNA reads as TGTGCCAGCAGTTCCCTAGGACTTAGCACCGGGGAGCTGTTTTTT.

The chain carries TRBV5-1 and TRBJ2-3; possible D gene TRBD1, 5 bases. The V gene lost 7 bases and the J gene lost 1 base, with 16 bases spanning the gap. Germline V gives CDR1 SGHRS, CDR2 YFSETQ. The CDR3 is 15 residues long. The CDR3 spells CASAVQGFGTDTQYF. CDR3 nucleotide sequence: TGCGCCAGCGCCGTCCAGGGTTTCGGCACAGATACGCAGTATTTT.

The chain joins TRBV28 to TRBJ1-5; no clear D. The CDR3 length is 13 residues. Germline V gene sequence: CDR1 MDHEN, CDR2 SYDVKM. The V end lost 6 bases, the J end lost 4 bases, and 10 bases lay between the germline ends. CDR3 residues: CASSPPANQPQHF. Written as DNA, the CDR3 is TGTGCCAGCAGCCCCCCCGCGAATCAGCCCCAGCATTTT.

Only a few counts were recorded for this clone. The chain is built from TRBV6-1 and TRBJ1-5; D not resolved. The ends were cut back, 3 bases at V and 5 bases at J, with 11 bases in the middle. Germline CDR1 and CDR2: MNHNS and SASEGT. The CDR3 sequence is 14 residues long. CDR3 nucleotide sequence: TGTGCCAGCAGTGATATCGCTACGGATCAGCCCCAGCATTTT. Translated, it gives CASSDIATDQPQHF.

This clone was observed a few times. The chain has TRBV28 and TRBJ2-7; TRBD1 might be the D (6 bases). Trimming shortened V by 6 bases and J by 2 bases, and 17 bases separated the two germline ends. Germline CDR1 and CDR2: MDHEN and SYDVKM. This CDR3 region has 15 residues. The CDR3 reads CASRGPGQLTYEQYF. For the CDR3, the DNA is TGTGCCAGCAGAGGCCCGGGACAACTTACCTACGAGCAGTACTTC.

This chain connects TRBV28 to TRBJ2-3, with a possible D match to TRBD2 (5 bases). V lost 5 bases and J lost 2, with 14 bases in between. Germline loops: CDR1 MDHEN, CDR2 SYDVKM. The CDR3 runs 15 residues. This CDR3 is CASSLLAKLTDTQYF. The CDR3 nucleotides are TGTGCCAGCAGTCTCCTAGCCAAACTCACAGATACGCAGTATTTT.

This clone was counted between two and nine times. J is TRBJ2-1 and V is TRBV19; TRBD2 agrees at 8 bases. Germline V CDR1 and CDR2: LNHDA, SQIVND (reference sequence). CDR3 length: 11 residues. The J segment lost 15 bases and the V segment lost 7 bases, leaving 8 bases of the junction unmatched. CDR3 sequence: CASKGGLGSFF. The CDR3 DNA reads TGTGCCAGTAAGGGGGGACTAGGATCGTTCTTC.

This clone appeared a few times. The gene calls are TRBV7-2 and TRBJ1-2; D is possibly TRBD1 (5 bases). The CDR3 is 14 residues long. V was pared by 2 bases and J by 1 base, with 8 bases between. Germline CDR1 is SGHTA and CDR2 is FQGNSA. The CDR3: CASSLRRVNYGYTF. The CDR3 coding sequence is TGTGCCAGCAGCTTACGCAGGGTTAACTATGGCTACACCTTC.

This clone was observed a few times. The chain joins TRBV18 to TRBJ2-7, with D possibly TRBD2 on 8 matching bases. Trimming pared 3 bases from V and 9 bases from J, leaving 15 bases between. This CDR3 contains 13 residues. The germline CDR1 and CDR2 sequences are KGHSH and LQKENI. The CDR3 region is CASSPREGDRQYF. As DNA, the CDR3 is TGTGCCAGCTCACCCCGGGAGGGGGACAGGCAGTACTTC.

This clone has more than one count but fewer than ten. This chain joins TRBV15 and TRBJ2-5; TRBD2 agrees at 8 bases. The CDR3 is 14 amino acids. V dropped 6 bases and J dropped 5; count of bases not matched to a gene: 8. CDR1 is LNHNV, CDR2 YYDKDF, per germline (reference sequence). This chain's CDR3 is CATRSSRGGETQYF. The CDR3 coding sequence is TGTGCCACCAGGTCCTCCCGGGGGGGGGAGACCCAGTACTTC.

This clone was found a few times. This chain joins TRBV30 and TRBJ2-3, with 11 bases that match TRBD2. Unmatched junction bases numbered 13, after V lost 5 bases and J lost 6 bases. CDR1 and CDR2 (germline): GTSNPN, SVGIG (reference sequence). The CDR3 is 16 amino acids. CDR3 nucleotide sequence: TGTGCCTGGCTCCACCCAACTAGCGGGAGCGCCGATACGCAGTATTTT. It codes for CAWLHPTSGSADTQYF.

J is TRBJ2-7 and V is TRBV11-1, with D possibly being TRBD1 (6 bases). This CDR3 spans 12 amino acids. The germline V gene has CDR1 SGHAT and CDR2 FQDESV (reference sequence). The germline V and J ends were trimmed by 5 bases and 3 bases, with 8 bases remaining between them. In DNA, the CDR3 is TGTGCCAGCAGCGAACAGGGCTACGAGCAGTACTTC. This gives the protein CASSEQGYEQYF.

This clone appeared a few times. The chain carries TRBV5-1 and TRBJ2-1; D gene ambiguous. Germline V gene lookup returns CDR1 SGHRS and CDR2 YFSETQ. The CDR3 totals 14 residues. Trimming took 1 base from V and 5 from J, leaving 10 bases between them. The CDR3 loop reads CASSLSSAHNEQFF. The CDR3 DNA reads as TGCGCCAGCAGCTTGTCCAGCGCGCACAATGAGCAGTTCTTC.